This T cell receptor (beta chain) was observed in a study of regulatory T cells in long-lasting Graves disease. The time point is: newly diagnosed GD, antithyroid drugs for less than 3 months. Isolated PBMC RNA provided the starting material for the TCR library. There are 14 residues in the CDR3. Germline V gene sequence: CDR1 KGHSH, CDR2 LQKENI. The V gene lost 3 bases and the J gene lost 0 bases, with 9 bases spanning the gap. This clonotype was observed many times. Through Arm-PCR of CDR3 regions and iRepertoire HTBI primers, TCR beta libraries were built. In TCRdb, the multiplex PCR reads were re-called with MiXCR into one record per CDR3 protein. The table includes about 420,000 distinct CDR3 sequences, around 15% detected once. These same data were also listed under a study on T cells in Graves' hyperthyroidism and ophthalmopathy. That source reports: The authors deemed Graves' hyperthyroidism stable absent ophthalmopathy progression within 18 months.

The chain carries TRBV18 and TRBJ2-7; no definite D call. Sequenced material: peripheral blood mononuclear cells (PBMCs), taken at new diagnosis, from a patient treated with antithyroid drugs. This clonotype was obtained from a woman aged 18 to 35 with Graves disease. CDR3 protein: CASSPTVPSYEQYF. The CDR3 DNA sequence: TGTGCCAGCTCACCCACGGTACCCTCCTACGAGCAGTACTTC.